The 21 T cell receptor beta chains in this list originate from one sample, sequenced in a study of T cell repertoires in cytomegalovirus infection (dated by TCRdb to about 2019). The sample's treatment or condition label, in plain terms: in vitro stimulation with specific CMV peptide epitopes to enrich CMV-specific T cells. These receptors' antigens are unknown. For sequencing, an Illumina HiSeq 1500 was employed. TCRdb cleaned the public reads at Q25 with fastp, built clones with MiXCR and kept in-frame beta chains. Rows are combined by CDR3 protein, so each entry shows the most common genes and DNA. This sample is represented by roughly 500,000 distinct CDR3 sequences; approximately 40% of them were singletons. About two fifths of the sample lies in the top ten. The input for sequencing was cultured PBMCs, taken from culture after CMV antigen stimulation. Receptor source: a human donor in good health (CMV status not recorded). Some clones in this sample may be carry-over from other donors' samples.

This rearrangement joins TRBV5-1 to TRBJ2-7, with TRBD1 matching over 12 bases. CDR3 length: 16 amino acids. V was pared by 3 bases and J by 5 bases, with 9 bases of the junction left unmatched. Germline assignment: CDR1 SGHRS and CDR2 YFSETQ. CDR3 residues: CASSWTGTGGFNEQYF. As DNA, the CDR3 is TGCGCCAGCAGCTGGACCGGGACAGGGGGCTTCAACGAGCAGTACTTC.

This clonotype occurred once. This CDR3 is CASSPKGQGKRTDTQYF. The CDR3, as DNA: TGTGCCAGCAGCCCTAAGGGACAGGGAAAACGCACAGATACGCAGTATTTT. The chain uses TRBV13 and TRBJ2-3; 9 bases agree with TRBD1. The germline V gene encodes CDR1 PRHDT and CDR2 FYEKMQ (reference sequence). There are 17 residues in the CDR3. Unmatched junction bases numbered 10, after V lost 5 bases and J lost 1 base. Full variable domain (remainder filled in from reference TRBV13 and TRBJ2-3): AAGVIQSPRHLIKEKRETATLKCYPIPRHDTVYWYQQGPGQDPQFLISFYEKMQSDKGSIPDRFSAQQFSDYHSELNMSSLELGDSALYFCASSPKGQGKRTDTQYFGPGTRLTVL.

The chain links TRBV10-3 to TRBJ2-3, with a tentative D call TRBD2 (6 bases). Germline CDR1 reads ENHRY; CDR2 reads SYGVKD. V gave up 0 bases and J gave up 1 base, with 11 bases separating them. CDR3 length equals 16 residues. The CDR3 sequence: CAISESFGGGTDTQYF. The CDR3 DNA is TGTGCCATCAGTGAGTCGTTCGGGGGTGGCACAGATACGCAGTATTTT.

This clonotype appeared a few times. Here the CDR3 DNA reads TGTGCCAGTAGTATCCCGGACAGGAGCTATGGCTACACCTTC. Protein product: CASSIPDRSYGYTF. This rearrangement joins TRBV19 to TRBJ1-2; TRBD1 matches at 7 bases. Germline V gene sequence: CDR1 LNHDA, CDR2 SQIVND (reference sequence). V lost 3 bases and J lost 4; bases outside the gene matches: 5. The CDR3 is made up of 14 amino acids.

The chain joins TRBV11-2 to TRBJ1-1, with 7 bases fitting TRBD1. Germline CDR1 is SGHAT and CDR2 is FQNNGV. The CDR3 contains 15 residues. Unmatched junction bases numbered 6, after V lost 5 bases and J lost 0 bases. In DNA form, the CDR3 reads TGTGCCAGCAGCCTTCTGGGGACAGTGAACACTGAAGCTTTCTTT. Its translation is CASSLLGTVNTEAFF.

The V gene is TRBV7-2, the J gene TRBJ2-5, with a tentative D call TRBD1 (6 bases). Germline V gene sequence: CDR1 SGHTA, CDR2 FQGNSA. The CDR3 totals 15 residues. Trimming took 5 bases from V and 1 from J, leaving 14 bases between them. DNA for the CDR3: TGTGCCAGCAGCCCAGAGGACAGAACCCAAGAGACCCAGTACTTC. Translating it yields CASSPEDRTQETQYF.

This clonotype appeared a few times. The rearrangement uses TRBV7-8 and TRBJ2-7; 8 nucleotides line up with TRBD1. The CDR3 totals 15 residues. CDR1 and CDR2 from the germline V gene are SGHVS and FQNEAQ. After removal of 2 bases from V and 5 bases from J, the junction contained 8 bases not matched to a gene. The chain's CDR3 is CASSLQGAQGHEQYF. Written as DNA, the CDR3 is TGTGCCAGCAGCTTACAGGGGGCGCAGGGACACGAGCAGTACTTC.

This clonotype was seen only a few times. The CDR3 DNA is TGCGCCAGCAGCCACCTAGGAGGGACTAATGAAAAACTGTTTTTT. This gives the protein CASSHLGGTNEKLFF. V and J are TRBV4-1 and TRBJ1-4; no clear D. The CDR3 spans 15 residues. Trimming cost V 3 bases and J 2 bases, with 10 bases left between them. Germline CDR1 is MGHRA and CDR2 is YSYEKL.

This clonotype came up a few times. The chain employs TRBV18 and TRBJ1-5; 9 bases map to TRBD1. The V gene end was trimmed by 6 bases and the J gene end by 6 bases; junction bases not matched to a gene: 9. Per the germline V gene, CDR1 is KGHSH and CDR2 is LQKENI. The CDR3 spans 15 residues. CDR3 sequence: CASSPGQGGGQPQHF. The CDR3 region has the DNA TGTGCCAGCTCGCCGGGACAGGGAGGGGGTCAGCCCCAGCATTTT.

This clonotype has only a few counts. The chain employs TRBV2 and TRBJ1-5, with no clear D. The V end was cut by 7 bases, the J end by 1 base, with 17 bases between. Per germline, CDR1 SNHLY and CDR2 FYNNEI. The length of the CDR3 is 16 residues. The CDR3, as DNA: TGTGCCAGCACGGAGGAAGGATCGGGCAGCAATCAGCCCCAGCATTTT. Protein: CASTEEGSGSNQPQHF.

The CDR3 DNA reads as TGTGCCAGCAGTTTTTGGGGGCAAACTAATGAAAAACTGTTTTTT. Its protein product is CASSFWGQTNEKLFF. V usage is TRBV28 and J usage is TRBJ1-4, with D perhaps matching TRBD1 (6 bases). Trimming left V 3 bases short and J 1 base short, with 9 bases between. CDR1 MDHEN and CDR2 SYDVKM come from the germline V gene. The CDR3 consists of 15 residues.

This clonotype was observed once. The genes are TRBV5-5 and TRBJ1-4; TRBD1 matches 9 bases. The V gene's germline CDR1 is SGHKS and CDR2 YYEKEE (reference sequence). This CDR3 is 17 amino acids long. V gave up 1 base and J gave up 10 bases; unmatched junction bases: 14. CDR3 protein: CASSLSRDRAQFAKLFF. The CDR3 bases are TGTGCCAGCAGCTTGTCGCGGGACAGGGCACAATTCGCAAAACTGTTTTTT. The whole variable domain, remainder taken from reference TRBV5-5 and TRBJ1-4, is DAGVTQSPTHLIKTRGQQVTLRCSPISGHKSVSWYQQVLGQGPQFIFQYYEKEERGRGNFPDRFSARQFPNYSSELNVNALLLGDSALYLCASSLSRDRAQFAKLFFGSGTQLSVL.

The gene calls are TRBV12-3 or TRBV12-4 and TRBJ1-1; maybe TRBD1 (5 bases). CDR3 length equals 12 residues. V gave up 3 bases and J gave up 3 bases, with 5 bases separating them. For the CDR3, the DNA is TGTGCCAGCAGTTTCAGGGACACTGAAGCTTTCTTT. It translates to CASSFRDTEAFF.

In this sample, this clonotype turned up a few times. V is TRBV7-4 and J is TRBJ1-1, with D possibly being TRBD1 (6 bases). V lost 7 bases, J lost 2 bases, and 17 bases lay in between. CDR1 and CDR2 (germline): SGHVT, SQSDAQ. The CDR3 loop spans 15 amino acids. The DNA for the CDR3 is TGTGCCAGCACCAAGGGGGGGGGGGATAACACTGAAGCTTTCTTT. It is translated as CASTKGGGDNTEAFF.

This chain uses TRBV15 with TRBJ2-7; 7 bases line up with TRBD2. From germline, CDR1 is LNHNV and CDR2 YYDKDF (reference sequence). CDR3 size: 14 residues. The V gene end was trimmed by 5 bases and the J gene end by 4 bases; junction bases not matched to a gene: 8. The CDR3 nucleotides are TGTGCCACCAGCCTAAGAGCGGGAATTTACGAGCAGTACTTC. Translating gives CATSLRAGIYEQYF.

This clonotype came up a few times. The chain combines TRBV5-4 with TRBJ2-6; 11 nucleotides line up with TRBD2. CDR3 length equals 18 residues. Germline CDR1 reads SGHNT; CDR2 reads YYREEE (reference sequence). Trimming took 0 bases from V and 0 from J; bases not matched to a gene: 2. The CDR3 DNA reads as TGTGCCAGCAGCTTGGGACTAGCGGGGTTCTCTGGGGCCAACGTCCTGACTTTC. This encodes CASSLGLAGFSGANVLTF. Drawing the rest from reference TRBV5-4 and TRBJ2-6, the complete variable domain is ETGVTQSPTHLIKTRGQQVTLRCSSQSGHNTVSWYQQALGQGPQFIFQYYREEENGRGNFPPRFSGLQFPNYSSELNVNALELDDSALYLCASSLGLAGFSGANVLTFGAGSRLTVL.

The V call is TRBV20-1, the J call TRBJ2-5; TRBD2 matches at 13 bases. J gave up 5 bases and V 3 bases, and 12 bases lay outside the gene matches. The CDR3 totals 17 residues. CDR1 is DFQATT and CDR2 is SNEGSKA in the germline V gene (reference sequence). CDR3 protein: CSASDGTSGMGRETQYF. The CDR3 bases are TGCAGTGCTAGCGACGGGACTAGCGGGATGGGTCGGGAGACCCAGTACTTC.

The chain joins TRBV5-6 to TRBJ2-5, with 7 nucleotides matching TRBD2. The germline V gene has CDR1 SGHDT and CDR2 YYEEEE. This CDR3 region has 15 residues. V lost 4 bases, J lost 1 base, and 7 bases stayed unmatched. The chain's CDR3 is CASSVLAGVQETQYF. The DNA of the CDR3 is TGTGCCAGCAGCGTTCTTGCGGGAGTCCAAGAGACCCAGTACTTC.

The chain employs TRBV5-1 and TRBJ2-3; TRBD2 matches at 9 bases. CDR1 and CDR2 from the germline V gene are SGHRS and YFSETQ. Trimming at V came to 2 bases and at J to 6 bases, leaving 10 bases not matched to a gene. This CDR3 comprises 16 residues. CDR3 protein: CASSFSSAGGGDTQYF. The DNA of the CDR3 is TGCGCCAGCAGCTTCTCATCAGCGGGAGGAGGGGATACGCAGTATTTT. Full variable domain (rest looked up from reference TRBV5-1 and TRBJ2-3): KAGVTQTPRYLIKTRGQQVTLSCSPISGHRSVSWYQQTPGQGLQFLFEYFSETQRNKGNFPGRFSGRQFSNSRSEMNVSTLELGDSALYLCASSFSSAGGGDTQYFGPGTRLTVL.

This chain joins TRBV7-6 and TRBJ2-3; no firm D call. Germline assignment: CDR1 SGHVS and CDR2 FNYEAQ. The CDR3 contains 14 residues. V lost 10 bases and J lost 3, with 17 bases in between. CDR3 nucleotides: TGTGCCACTAGTTACTGGCAGGCGACAGATACGCAGTATTTT. Translated: CATSYWQATDTQYF.

The chain links TRBV12-3 or TRBV12-4 to TRBJ2-7, with D possibly TRBD2 on 6 matching bases. The CDR3 covers 15 residues. The V and J ends lost 6 bases and 3 bases respectively, with 18 bases between them. The CDR3 DNA is TGTGCCAGCAGCCCTGGCCGGGCGGGGAGCTACGAGCAGTACTTC. Protein: CASSPGRAGSYEQYF.